At least ten counts were recorded for the clone carrying this TCR beta chain. Its target is unknown. The sample is drawn from a study of T-cell reconstitution after alpha-beta-depleted transplantation in children. Study findings and constraints: After one year, T-cell counts and TCRbeta diversity mostly came from new T cells. Expanded graft clones numbering several hundred reportedly gave rise to alpha-beta T cells about two months after transplant.

Molecular barcoding with unique molecular identifiers was used for the TCRbeta library. TCRdb used MiXCR to reprocess the PCR reads, holding one entry per CDR3 protein. Of about 290,000 distinct CDR3 sequences in the sample, 7.5% to 9% were seen once. The germline gives CDR1 SGHAT, CDR2 FQNNGV. This CDR3 is 11 amino acids long. V was shortened by 3 bases and J by 4 bases, with 2 bases between the two germline ends. The sequence was obtained from a female patient aged 2 to 10 who had a stem cell transplant for Fanconi anemia, so the T cells may come from the graft donor. V usage is TRBV11-2 and J usage is TRBJ2-3; no definite D call. The specimen was peripheral blood, collected 360 days after TCRalphabeta/CD19-depleted stem cell transplant. In nucleotides, the CDR3 is TGTGCCAGCAGCTTTCCAGATACGCAGTATTTT. As protein: CASSFPDTQYF.